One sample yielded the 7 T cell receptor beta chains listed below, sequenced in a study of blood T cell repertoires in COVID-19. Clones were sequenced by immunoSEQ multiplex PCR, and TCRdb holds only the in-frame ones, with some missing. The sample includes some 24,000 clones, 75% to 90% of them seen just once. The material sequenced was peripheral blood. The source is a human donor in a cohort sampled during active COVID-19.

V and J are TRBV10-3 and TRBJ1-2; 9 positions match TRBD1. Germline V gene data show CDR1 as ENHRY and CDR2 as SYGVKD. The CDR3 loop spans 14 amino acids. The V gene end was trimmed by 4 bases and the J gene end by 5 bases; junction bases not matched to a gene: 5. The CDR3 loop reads CAISADRGEYGYTF. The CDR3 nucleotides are TGTGCCATCAGTGCGGACAGGGGAGAGTATGGCTACACCTTC.

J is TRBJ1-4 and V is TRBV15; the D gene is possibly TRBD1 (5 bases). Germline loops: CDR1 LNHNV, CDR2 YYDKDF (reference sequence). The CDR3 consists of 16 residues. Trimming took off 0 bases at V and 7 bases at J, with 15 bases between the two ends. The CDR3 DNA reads TGTGCCACCAGCAGAGATGGGGCGGATCTGGGTGAAAAACTGTTTTTT. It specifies CATSRDGADLGEKLFF.

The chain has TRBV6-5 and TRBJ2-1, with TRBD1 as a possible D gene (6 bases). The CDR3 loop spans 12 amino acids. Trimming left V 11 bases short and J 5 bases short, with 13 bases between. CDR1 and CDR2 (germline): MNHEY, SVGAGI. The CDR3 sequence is CAARDTHNEQFF. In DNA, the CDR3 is TGTGCCGCCCGGGACACTCACAATGAGCAGTTCTTC.

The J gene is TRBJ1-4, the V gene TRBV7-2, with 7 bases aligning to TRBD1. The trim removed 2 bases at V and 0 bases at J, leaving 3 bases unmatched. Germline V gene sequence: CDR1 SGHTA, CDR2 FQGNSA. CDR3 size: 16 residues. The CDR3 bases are TGTGCCAGCAGCTTACAAGGGGGCACAACTAATGAAAAACTGTTTTTT. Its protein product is CASSLQGGTTNEKLFF.

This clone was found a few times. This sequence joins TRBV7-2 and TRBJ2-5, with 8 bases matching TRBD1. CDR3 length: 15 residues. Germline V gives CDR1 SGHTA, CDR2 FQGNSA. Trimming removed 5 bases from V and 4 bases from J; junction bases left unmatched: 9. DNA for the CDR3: TGTGCCAGCAGCCCGCAGGGGGCGCCCCCAGAGACCCAGTACTTC. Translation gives CASSPQGAPPETQYF.

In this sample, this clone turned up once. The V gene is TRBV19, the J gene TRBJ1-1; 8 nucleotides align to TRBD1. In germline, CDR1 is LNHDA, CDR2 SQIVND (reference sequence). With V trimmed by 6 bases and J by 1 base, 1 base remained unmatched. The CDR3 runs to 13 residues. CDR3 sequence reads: CASSTGGNTEAFF. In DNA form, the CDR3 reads TGTGCCAGTAGCACAGGGGGGAACACTGAAGCTTTCTTT. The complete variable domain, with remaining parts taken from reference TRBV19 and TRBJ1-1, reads DGGITQSPKYLFRKEGQNVTLSCEQNLNHDAMYWYRQDPGQGLRLIYYSQIVNDFQKGDIAEGYSVSREKKESFPLTVTSAQKNPTAFYLCASSTGGNTEAFFGQGTRLTVV.

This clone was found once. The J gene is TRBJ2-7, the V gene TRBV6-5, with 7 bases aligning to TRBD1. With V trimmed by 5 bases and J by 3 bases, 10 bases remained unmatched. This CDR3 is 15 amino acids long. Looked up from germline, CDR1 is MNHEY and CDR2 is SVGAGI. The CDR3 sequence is CASSRDRAAIYEQYF. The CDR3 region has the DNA TGTGCCAGCAGTCGCGACAGGGCGGCTATCTACGAGCAGTACTTC.